The rows below give T cell receptor beta chains drawn from one sample of a study of identical twins. In TCRdb, the 5' RACE reads were re-called with MiXCR into one record per CDR3 protein. The table includes about 250,000 distinct CDR3 sequences, roughly 7.5% detected once. This same sample was also part of a study on yellow fever vaccine responses in identical twins.

Sequencing input: CD8+ T cells sorted from blood. Source of these receptors: a woman under 30 in good health. The CDR3 runs from the conserved cysteine through the conserved F or W. D genes are given only for firm matches. For some rows the clone size is stated as once, few or many, or as a class when expanded; others skip it.

v_gene	d_gene	j_gene	abundance	CDR3nt	CDR3aa
TRBV12-3/TRBV12-4	TRBD2	TRBJ2-1	few	TGTGCCAGCAGTTTAGTCGGGACTAGCGGGGATGAGCAGTTCTTC	CASSLVGTSGDEQFF
TRBV4-2	TRBD2	TRBJ2-1	few	TGTGCCAGCAGCCAAGATCTCCTAGCGGGGCGACCTCCGGATGAGCAGTTCTTC	CASSQDLLAGRPPDEQFF
TRBV5-1	TRBD2	TRBJ2-1	NA	TGCGCCAGCAGCTGGAGGACTAGCGGGCCCGAGCAGTTCTTC	CASSWRTSGPEQFF
TRBV5-1	NA	TRBJ1-4	many	TGCGCCAGCAGCTTGCAACTTACCGGGTCTAATGAAAAACTGTTTTTT	CASSLQLTGSNEKLFF
TRBV20-1	TRBD2	TRBJ2-2	many	TGCAGTGTAGCGGGGACACCGAACACCGGGGAGCTGTTTTTT	CSVAGTPNTGELFF
TRBV20-1	TRBD1	TRBJ1-4	few	TGCTGTGCTAGAAGGCGGGACAGGGTTGCAACTAATGAAAAACTGTTTTTT	CCARRRDRVATNEKLFF
TRBV20-1	TRBD1	TRBJ1-2	many	TGCAGTGCTAGAGATTGGTCGGGCGACAGGGCTTTCTATGGCTACACCTTC	CSARDWSGDRAFYGYTF
TRBV11-1	TRBD1	TRBJ2-5	few	TGTGCCAGCAGCCCTGGGACAGAACACGCGGAGACCCAGTACTTC	CASSPGTEHAETQYF
TRBV7-9	NA	TRBJ1-2	few	TGTGCCAGCAGCTTATCGGGGGCCGATGGCTACACCTTC	CASSLSGADGYTF
TRBV24-1	NA	TRBJ2-2	few	TGTGCCACCAGTGCCTGGGGGGCAGGAGCTAAGAACACCGGGGAGCTGTTTTTT	CATSAWGAGAKNTGELFF
TRBV29-1	NA	TRBJ2-5	many	TGCAGCGTTGACGAAGAGACCCAGTACTTC	CSVDEETQYF
TRBV7-9	TRBD1	TRBJ2-1	NA	TGTGCCAGCAGCATGGGACAGGGGGCGGATGAGCAGTTCTTC	CASSMGQGADEQFF
TRBV7-9	NA	TRBJ1-3	many	TGTGCCAGCAGCTCCACAGACTCCTCCTCTGGAAACACCATATATTTT	CASSSTDSSSGNTIYF
TRBV7-9	TRBD2	TRBJ2-1	NA	TGTGCCAGCAGCGCGGGACTAGCTAAAGATGAGCAGTTCTTC	CASSAGLAKDEQFF
TRBV7-8	TRBD1	TRBJ1-1	NA	TGTGCCAGCAGCAAACCGGGACAGCCGAACACTGAAGCTTTCTTT	CASSKPGQPNTEAFF
TRBV15	NA	TRBJ2-5	NA	TGTGCCACCAGCGAGCGCAGGGGTCTAGAGACCCAGTACTTC	CATSERRGLETQYF
TRBV9	NA	TRBJ2-3	few	TGTGCCAGCAGCGTAGTTCAGAGCACAGATACGCAGTATTTT	CASSVVQSTDTQYF
TRBV15	NA	TRBJ2-1	few	TGTGCCACCAGCAGGAAACTCCCGGGCAATGAGCAGTTCTTC	CATSRKLPGNEQFF
TRBV20-1	NA	TRBJ2-2	few	TGCAGTGCTAGAGAGGGAACTGGTGCCGGGGAGCTGTTTTTT	CSAREGTGAGELFF
TRBV20-1	TRBD2	TRBJ2-1	few	TGCAGTGCTAGAGATCCGGGACTAGCGGGAGGAATCTCCTACAATGAGCAGTTCTTC	CSARDPGLAGGISYNEQFF
TRBV7-8	NA	TRBJ2-7	few	TGTGCCAGCAGCTTAGGGTCGGGACAATTTTTCTACGAGCAGTACTTC	CASSLGSGQFFYEQYF
TRBV5-1	NA	TRBJ2-2	few	TGCGCCAGCACCATCACCGGGGAGCTGTTTTTT	CASTITGELFF
TRBV10-2	NA	TRBJ2-1	once	TGCGCCAGCAGCCGGGACATCAGAAATCTTGAGAATGAGCAGTTCTTC	CASSRDIRNLENEQFF
TRBV29-1	NA	TRBJ1-2	few	TGCAGCGTTGAAGTGGCAGGGTTTGATGGCTACACCTTC	CSVEVAGFDGYTF
TRBV4-1	NA	TRBJ1-4	many	TGCGCCAGCAGCCAAGATGGCGGGCAGGACGCCGATGAAAAACTGTTTTTT	CASSQDGGQDADEKLFF
TRBV6-1	NA	TRBJ2-3	many	TGTGCCAGCAGCCTTGGCAGGGCGGGAGATACGCAGTATTTT	CASSLGRAGDTQYF
TRBV5-1	TRBD1	TRBJ1-6	NA	TGCGCCAGCAGAGTGGCAGGGGGATATTCACCCCTCCACTTT	CASRVAGGYSPLHF
TRBV11-3	TRBD2	TRBJ2-5	NA	TGTGCCAGCAGCTTAGCACTAGCGGGAGAGACCCAGTACTTC	CASSLALAGETQYF
TRBV6-1	TRBD1	TRBJ1-4	few	TGTGCCAGCCAACCGGGACAGGAGACTAATGAAAAACTGTTTTTT	CASQPGQETNEKLFF
TRBV4-1	TRBD2	TRBJ2-3	NA	TGCGCCAGCAGCCAAGACCCTCTAGCGGGGACGCGAAGATACACAGATACGCAGTATTTT	CASSQDPLAGTRRYTDTQYF
TRBV3-1	TRBD1	TRBJ1-5	many	TGTGCCAGCAGCCCCGGACAGGGGGCTAACCAGCCCCAGCATTTT	CASSPGQGANQPQHF
TRBV7-9	NA	TRBJ1-4	few	TGTGCCAGCAGCTCGCACAGCTCTGGTAATGAAAAACTGTTTTTT	CASSSHSSGNEKLFF
TRBV29-1	NA	TRBJ1-1	few	TGCAGCGTTGATCGAGGGTCGGGATACACTGAAGCTTTCTTT	CSVDRGSGYTEAFF
TRBV7-9	NA	TRBJ1-4	NA	TGTGCCAGCAGCCGGGGTGGGCGTGGTGAAAAACTGTTTTTT	CASSRGGRGEKLFF
TRBV12-3/TRBV12-4	TRBD2	TRBJ2-2	NA	TGTGCCAGCAGCTTCGACCCGGGACTACCGAACACCGGGGAGCTGTTTTTT	CASSFDPGLPNTGELFF
TRBV3-1	NA	TRBJ2-1	few	TGTGCCAGCTTTGGCTTCAATGAGCAGTTCTTC	CASFGFNEQFF
TRBV7-6	TRBD2	TRBJ2-1	few	TGTGCCAGCAGCTTCGCTAGCGGCAACAATGAGCAGTTCTTC	CASSFASGNNEQFF
TRBV20-1	NA	TRBJ2-1	few	TGCAGTGCTAGGGTCCAATTCGGGGGTTCCTACAATGAGCAGTTCTTC	CSARVQFGGSYNEQFF
TRBV9	NA	TRBJ1-1	NA	TGTGCCAGCAGCGTACATGGTTCCGGGGCCACTGAAGCTTTCTTT	CASSVHGSGATEAFF
TRBV29-1	TRBD2	TRBJ2-1	NA	TGCAGCGTTGAGGAGGGACTAGGCTATGAGCAGTTCTTC	CSVEEGLGYEQFF
TRBV12-3/TRBV12-4	NA	TRBJ2-4	NA	TGTGCCAGCAGTGGAGGACCGGGGGACCCACTAGCCAAAAACATTCAGTACTTC	CASSGGPGDPLAKNIQYF
TRBV24-1	NA	TRBJ1-4	NA	TGTGCCACCAGTGATTCTCGGGAACATAATGAAAAACTGTTTTTT	CATSDSREHNEKLFF